At least ten counts were recorded for the clone carrying this T cell receptor (beta chain). J gave up 7 bases and V 5 bases, and 5 bases lay outside the gene matches. CDR3 length: 14 residues. The germline V gene encodes CDR1 MNHEY and CDR2 SMNVEV (reference sequence). What was amplified from RNA transcripts were TCR beta CDR3 regions. First-round RT-PCR of the TCR CDR3 relied on the HTBI primer set. TCRdb re-analysed the multiplex PCR reads in MiXCR, keeping a single row per CDR3 protein. This table holds about 410,000 distinct CDR3 sequences, roughly 14% found once. The data belong to a study of T cells in Graves' hyperthyroidism and ophthalmopathy. Study-wide context: Specimen type is peripheral blood, collected at initial diagnosis prior to any treatment.

The rearrangement joins TRBV27 to TRBJ1-2, with 12 bases matching TRBD1. Sequenced: blood. This TCR was sampled from a man between 18 and 35 years old with Graves' ophthalmopathy. CDR3: CASSPGQGALGYTF. DNA of the CDR3: TGTGCCAGCAGTCCGGGACAGGGGGCGCTTGGCTACACCTTC.